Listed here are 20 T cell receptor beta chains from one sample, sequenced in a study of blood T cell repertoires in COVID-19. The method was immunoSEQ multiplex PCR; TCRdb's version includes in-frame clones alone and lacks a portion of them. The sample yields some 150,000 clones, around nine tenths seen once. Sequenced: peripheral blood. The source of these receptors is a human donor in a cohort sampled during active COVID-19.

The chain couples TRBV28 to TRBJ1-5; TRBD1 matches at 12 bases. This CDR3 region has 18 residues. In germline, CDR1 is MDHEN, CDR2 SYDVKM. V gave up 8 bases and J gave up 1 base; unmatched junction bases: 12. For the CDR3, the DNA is TGTGCCAGCCTACCCACGGGACAGGGGGCGAGGAGCAATCAGCCCCAGCATTTT. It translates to CASLPTGQGARSNQPQHF.

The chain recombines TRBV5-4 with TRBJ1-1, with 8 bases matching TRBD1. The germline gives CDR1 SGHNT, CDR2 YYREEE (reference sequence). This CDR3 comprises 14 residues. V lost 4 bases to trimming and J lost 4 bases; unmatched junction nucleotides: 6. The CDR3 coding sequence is TGTGCCAGCAGCCCGGGAACAGGGGGCACTGAAGCTTTCTTT. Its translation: CASSPGTGGTEAFF.

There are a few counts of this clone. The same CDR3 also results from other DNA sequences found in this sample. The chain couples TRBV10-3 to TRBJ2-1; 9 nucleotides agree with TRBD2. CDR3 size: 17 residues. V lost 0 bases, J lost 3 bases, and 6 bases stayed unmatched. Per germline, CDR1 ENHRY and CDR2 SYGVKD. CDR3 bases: TGTGCCATCAGTGAGTCGAGGGCTAGCGGGGACTACAATGAGCAGTTCTTC. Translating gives CAISESRASGDYNEQFF.

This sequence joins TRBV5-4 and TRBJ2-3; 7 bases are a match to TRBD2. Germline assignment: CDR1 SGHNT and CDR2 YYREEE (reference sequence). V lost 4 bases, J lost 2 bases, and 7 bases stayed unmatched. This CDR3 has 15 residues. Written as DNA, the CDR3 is TGTGCCAGCAGCGCGCCCGGGACTAACACAGATACGCAGTATTTT. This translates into CASSAPGTNTDTQYF.

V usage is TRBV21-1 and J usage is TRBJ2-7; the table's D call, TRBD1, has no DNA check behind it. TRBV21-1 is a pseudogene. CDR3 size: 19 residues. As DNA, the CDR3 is TGTGCCAGCAGCCCGCGTCCCGGGACAGGGAATGGTTCATGCTACGAGCAGTACTTC. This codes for CASSPRPGTGNGSCYEQYF.

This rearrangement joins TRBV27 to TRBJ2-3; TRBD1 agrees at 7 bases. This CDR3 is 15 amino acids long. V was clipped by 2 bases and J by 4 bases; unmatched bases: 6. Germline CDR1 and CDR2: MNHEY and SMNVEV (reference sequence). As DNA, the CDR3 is TGTGCCAGCAGTTTACTTAACAGGGGTGCAGATACGCAGTATTTT. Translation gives CASSLLNRGADTQYF.

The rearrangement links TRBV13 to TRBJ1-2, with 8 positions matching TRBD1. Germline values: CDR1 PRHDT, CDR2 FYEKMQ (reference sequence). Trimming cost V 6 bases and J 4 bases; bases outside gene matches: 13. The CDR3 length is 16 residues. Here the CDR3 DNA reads TGTGCCAGCAGTTACGGACAGGGCCCCACGTCCTATGGCTACACCTTC. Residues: CASSYGQGPTSYGYTF. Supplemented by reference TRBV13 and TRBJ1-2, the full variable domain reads AAGVIQSPRHLIKEKRETATLKCYPIPRHDTVYWYQQGPGQDPQFLISFYEKMQSDKGSIPDRFSAQQFSDYHSELNMSSLELGDSALYFCASSYGQGPTSYGYTFGSGTRLTVV.

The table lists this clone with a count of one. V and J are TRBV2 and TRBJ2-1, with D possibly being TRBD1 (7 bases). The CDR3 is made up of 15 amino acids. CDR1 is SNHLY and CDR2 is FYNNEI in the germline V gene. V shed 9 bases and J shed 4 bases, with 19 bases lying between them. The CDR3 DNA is TGTGCCAGTACCGAAACGGAGGGGGCGTACAATGAGCAGTTCTTC. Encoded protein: CASTETEGAYNEQFF.

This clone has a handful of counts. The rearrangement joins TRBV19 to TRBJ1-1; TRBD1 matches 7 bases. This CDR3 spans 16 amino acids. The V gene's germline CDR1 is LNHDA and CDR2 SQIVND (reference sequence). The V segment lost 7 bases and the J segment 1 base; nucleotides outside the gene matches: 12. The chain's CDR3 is CASMFMTGRRNTEAFF. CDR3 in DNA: TGTGCCAGTATGTTTATGACAGGGAGAAGGAACACTGAAGCTTTCTTT. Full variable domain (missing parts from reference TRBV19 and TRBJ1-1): DGGITQSPKYLFRKEGQNVTLSCEQNLNHDAMYWYRQDPGQGLRLIYYSQIVNDFQKGDIAEGYSVSREKKESFPLTVTSAQKNPTAFYLCASMFMTGRRNTEAFFGQGTRLTVV.

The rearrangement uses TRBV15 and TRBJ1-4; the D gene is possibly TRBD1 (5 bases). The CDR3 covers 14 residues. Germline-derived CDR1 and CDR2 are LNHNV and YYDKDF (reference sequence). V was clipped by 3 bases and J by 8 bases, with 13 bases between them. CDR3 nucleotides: TGTGCCACCAGCAGCGGCGGGGGTGAAGAAAAACTGTTTTTT. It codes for CATSSGGGEEKLFF.

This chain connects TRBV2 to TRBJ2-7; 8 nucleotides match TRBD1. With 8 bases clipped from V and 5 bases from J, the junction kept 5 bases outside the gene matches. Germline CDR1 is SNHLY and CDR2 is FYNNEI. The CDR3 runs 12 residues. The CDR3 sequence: CASWDRPHEQYF. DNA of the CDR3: TGTGCCAGCTGGGACAGGCCGCACGAGCAGTACTTC.

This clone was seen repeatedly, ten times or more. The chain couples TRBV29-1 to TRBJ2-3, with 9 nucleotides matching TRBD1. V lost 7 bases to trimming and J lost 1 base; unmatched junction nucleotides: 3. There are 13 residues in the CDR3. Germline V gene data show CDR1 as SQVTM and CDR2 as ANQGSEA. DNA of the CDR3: TGCAGCGCCGACAGGGGGGGCACAGATACGCAGTATTTT. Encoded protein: CSADRGGTDTQYF.

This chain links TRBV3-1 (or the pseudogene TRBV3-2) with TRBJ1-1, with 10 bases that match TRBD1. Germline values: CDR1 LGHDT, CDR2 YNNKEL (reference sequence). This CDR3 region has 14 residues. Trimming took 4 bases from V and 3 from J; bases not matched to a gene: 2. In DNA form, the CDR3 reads TGTGCCAGCAGCCCGGGACAGGGGTACACTGAAGCTTTCTTT. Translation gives CASSPGQGYTEAFF.

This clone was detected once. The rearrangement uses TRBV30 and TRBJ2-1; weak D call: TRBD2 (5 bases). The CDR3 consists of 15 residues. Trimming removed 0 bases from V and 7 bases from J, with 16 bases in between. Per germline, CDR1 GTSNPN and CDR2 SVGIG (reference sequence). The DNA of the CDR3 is TGTGCCTGGAGTGTTATCGGACTCCTTTGGAATGAGCAGTTCTTC. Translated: CAWSVIGLLWNEQFF.

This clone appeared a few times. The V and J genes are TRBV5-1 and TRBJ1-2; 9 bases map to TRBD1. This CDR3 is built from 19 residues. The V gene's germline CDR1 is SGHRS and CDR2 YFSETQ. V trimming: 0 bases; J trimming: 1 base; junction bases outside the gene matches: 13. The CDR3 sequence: CASSLAEPGQGIYNYGYTF. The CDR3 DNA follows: TGCGCCAGCAGCTTGGCTGAACCGGGACAGGGAATTTATAACTATGGCTACACCTTC.

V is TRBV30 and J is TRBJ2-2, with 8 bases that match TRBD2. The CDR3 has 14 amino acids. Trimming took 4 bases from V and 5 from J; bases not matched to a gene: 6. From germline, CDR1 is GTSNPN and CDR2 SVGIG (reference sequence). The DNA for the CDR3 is TGTGCCTGGACGGGGGGGGGCTGGACCGGGGAGCTGTTTTTT. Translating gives CAWTGGGWTGELFF.

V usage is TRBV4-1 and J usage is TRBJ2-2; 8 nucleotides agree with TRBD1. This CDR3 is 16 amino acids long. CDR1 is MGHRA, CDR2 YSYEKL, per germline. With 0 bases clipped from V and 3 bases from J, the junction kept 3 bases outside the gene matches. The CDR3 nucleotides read TGCGCCAGCAGCCAAGAACCGGACAGGGACACCGGGGAGCTGTTTTTT. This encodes CASSQEPDRDTGELFF.

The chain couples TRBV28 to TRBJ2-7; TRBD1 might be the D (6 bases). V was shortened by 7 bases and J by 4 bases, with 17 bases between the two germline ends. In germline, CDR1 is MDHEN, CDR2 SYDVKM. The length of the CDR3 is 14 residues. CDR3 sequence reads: CASTAGTPGYEQYF. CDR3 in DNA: TGTGCCAGCACGGCCGGGACACCAGGGTACGAGCAGTACTTC.

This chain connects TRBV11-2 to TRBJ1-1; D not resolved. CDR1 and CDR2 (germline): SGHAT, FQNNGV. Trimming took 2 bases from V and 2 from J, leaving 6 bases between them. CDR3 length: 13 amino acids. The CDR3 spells CASSLPYNTEAFF. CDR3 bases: TGTGCCAGCAGCTTACCCTATAACACTGAAGCTTTCTTT.

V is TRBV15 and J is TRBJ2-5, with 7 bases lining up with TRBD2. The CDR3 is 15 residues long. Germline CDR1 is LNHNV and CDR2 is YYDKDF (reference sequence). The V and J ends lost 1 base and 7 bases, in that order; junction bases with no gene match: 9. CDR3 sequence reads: CATSRAGGRFGTQYF. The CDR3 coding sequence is TGTGCCACCAGCAGAGCGGGGGGACGGTTTGGGACCCAGTACTTC.